This paragraph reports one TCR beta chain. The antigen remains undetermined. The PCR had 60 Vbeta and 13 Jbeta primers. Sequencing was performed with immunoSEQ multiplex PCR; in TCRdb, only in-frame clones are kept and a portion is missing. The table includes 150,000 or so clones, 75% detected once. These data belong to a study of cytomegalovirus exposure and HLA in healthy donors. On the study more broadly: Genotyping of 400 or so donors showed that 80% to 90% belonged to the Caucasian-associated ancestry cluster. The study, taken as a whole, reports: For most TCR beta V segments, an earlier analysis put the productive rate at about 90% or about 30% of the time. Rarity characterized most TCR sequences, yet some public TCRs appeared in many donors.

The CDR3 consists of 15 residues. The J segment lost 4 bases and the V segment lost 4 bases, leaving 9 bases of the junction unmatched. In germline, CDR1 is SGHRS, CDR2 YFSETQ. The clonotype comes from a middle-aged man in good health and CMV-seronegative. Sequencing was performed on PBMCs. The chain links TRBV5-1 to TRBJ2-7; 9 bases are shared with TRBD1. CDR3 in amino acids: CASSPGTGWEYEQYF. The CDR3 nucleotides read TGCGCCAGCAGCCCGGGGACAGGGTGGGAGTACGAGCAGTACTTC.